This TCR beta chain stems from a study of PD-L1 blockade in urothelial cancer. The CDR3 contains 16 residues. Trimming removed 4 bases from V and 3 bases from J; junction bases left unmatched: 8. CDR1 and CDR2 from the germline V gene are MNHNY and SVGAGI (reference sequence). Sequenced by immunoSEQ multiplex PCR; TCRdb stores in-frame clones only, minus some. The sample shows fewer than 75,000 clones, around four fifths of them seen only once. The sample in question was PBMCs, obtained around atezolizumab (anti-PD-L1) treatment. This TCR came from a man between 70 and 80 years old with urothelial cancer. The genes are TRBV6-6 and TRBJ2-7, with 11 bases matching TRBD2. CDR3 protein: CASSSGGTSGRYEQYF. The CDR3 DNA sequence: TGTGCCAGCAGTTCAGGCGGGACTAGCGGTCGCTACGAGCAGTACTTC.